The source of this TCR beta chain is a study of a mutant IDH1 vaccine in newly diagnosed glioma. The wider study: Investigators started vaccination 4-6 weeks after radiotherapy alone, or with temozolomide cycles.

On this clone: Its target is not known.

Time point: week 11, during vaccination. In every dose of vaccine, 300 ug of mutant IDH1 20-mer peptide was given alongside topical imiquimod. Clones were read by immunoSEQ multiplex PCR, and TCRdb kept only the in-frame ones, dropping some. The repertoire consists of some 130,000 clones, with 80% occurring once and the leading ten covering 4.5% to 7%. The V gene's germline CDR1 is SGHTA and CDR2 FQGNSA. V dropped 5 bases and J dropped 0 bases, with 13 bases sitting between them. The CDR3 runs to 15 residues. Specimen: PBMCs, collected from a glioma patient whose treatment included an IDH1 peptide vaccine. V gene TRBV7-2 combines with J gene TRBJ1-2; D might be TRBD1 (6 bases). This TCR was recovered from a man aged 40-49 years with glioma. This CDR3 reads CASSDRGTTNYGYTF. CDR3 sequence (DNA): TGTGCCAGCAGCGACCGCGGGACAACTAACTATGGCTACACCTTC.